The following is a T cell receptor beta chain sequence with its context. Participants were aged about 18 to 100 years from about two dozen US areas. Donors were grouped by their self-reported clinical history. Cohort 3 donors were reported recovered after two negative PCRs, clearance, or symptom resolution. These data are taken from a study of blood T cell repertoires in COVID-19. V shed 5 bases and J 6 bases; nucleotides not matched to a gene: 12. The CDR3 runs 17 residues. Germline-derived CDR1 and CDR2 are SGHTA and FQGTGA. Assay: immunoSEQ multiplex PCR; the TCRdb copy retains only in-frame clones and omits some. The sample contains fewer than 400,000 clones, under 90% of which appear only once.

This receptor was obtained from a woman in her twenties or thirties who had recovered from COVID-19. What was sequenced was PBMCs or T cells enriched from blood (not recorded which). The V call is TRBV7-3, the J call TRBJ2-2; 10 nucleotides agree with TRBD1. CDR3 sequence reads: CASSPLMDRGSAGELFF. The CDR3, as DNA: TGTGCCAGCAGCCCACTAATGGACAGGGGGTCGGCCGGGGAGCTGTTTTTT.